This T cell receptor beta chain stems from a study of cytomegalovirus exposure and HLA in healthy donors. The overall study: Approximately 190 million T cells yielded 100 million or so unique TCR beta sequences in earlier analysis. Regarding the study as a whole: HLA restriction was apparent for most CMV-associated TCR beta chains in a later analysis. The study flagged some 170 TCR beta chains as cytomegalovirus-associated.

As for this clone: Antigen unknown.

60 Vbeta and 13 Jbeta primers were used in PCR. Method: immunoSEQ multiplex PCR; TCRdb's copy keeps in-frame clones and lacks some. The table lists 65,000 to 95,000 clones. Trimming took off 7 bases at V and 1 base at J, with 13 bases between the two ends. The CDR3 has 14 amino acids. Germline CDR1 is SNHLY and CDR2 is FYNNEI. The V and J genes are TRBV2 and TRBJ1-1, with a weak D call TRBD1 (5 bases). This sequence was found in a woman aged 60-70 years in good health and CMV-seronegative. Sequenced: PBMCs. DNA of the CDR3: TGTGCCAGCAATCTCAGGGTCGGGAACACTGAAGCTTTCTTT. It translates to CASNLRVGNTEAFF.